The entry that follows covers one TCR beta chain sequence. This clone has only a few counts. Its antigen is unknown. No base quality values were provided; no much bigger clone lies one nucleotide off. TCR CDR3 regions were amplified from genomic DNA by multiplex PCR using the deep immunoSEQ assay. For each cell subset, the extracted genomic DNA was distributed evenly across all wells of several immunoSEQ 96-well plates, and each plate served as one replicate. Each replicate PCR for sorted subsets received about 200 ng genomic DNA, equal to tens of thousands of T cell genomes. The purified libraries were quantified using a Qubit 3.0 fluorometer, sized with a Bioanalyzer 2100, and then quantified again using the KAPA Library Quantification kit. Each immunoSEQ 96-well plate was sequenced on its own single-read 150-cycle Illumina NextSeq 550 flow cell. For the original study's pipeline: Because the immunoSEQ output included only junctional sequences and no quality scores, the filtering could not be the same as the filtering used for full-length reads. Sequences were annotated with PyIR, a Python wrapper for IgBLAST v1.9, using IMGT germline references to assign V/J genes and CDR3. Reads with weak V/J assignments (E-value above 1e-6), missing CDR3, stop codons, out-of-frame junctions, or ambiguous translated residues were removed. V3J clonotypes were defined as sequences sharing the same inferred V gene, J gene, and CDR3 amino acid sequence. Percentage overlap between repertoires was computed as shared unique clonotypes divided by the size of the smaller repertoire. RTK rarefaction, the Chao1 estimator, and Recon v2.1 estimates of unobserved clonotypes were used to assess repertoire richness. OLGA was used to compute generation probabilities for all TCRbeta clonotypes that the gDNA method yielded from several donors. This immuneACCESS table, as held by TCRdb, lists in-frame sequences with V and J called but not all clones. Of the missing ones, under half trace to an unresolved V gene in checked studies; the others have no known cause. The D gene and trimming were derived from the DNA, and the V and J assignments and clone size from that table. Within this sample are 2 million to 2.5 million clones, with more than 80% of them counted one time only. The leading ten clones occupy roughly 0.36% of the sample.

V is shortened by 4 bases, J by 4 bases, and the region joining them spans 9 bases. Based on the germline V gene, the CDR1 and CDR2 sequences are SGHRS and YFSETQ. The CDR3 contains 13 residues, cysteine and phenylalanine counted. Just CDR3 DNA is preserved here, 39 bases in frame from base 1. The data are from a study of shared clonotypes between healthy human individuals (TCRdb year 2020). The study in broad terms: The cohort included three men and a couple of women between 18 and 49 years of age. For each donor, CD4 naive and CD4 memory were each given three plates, CD8 naive was given two plates, and CD8 memory was given one plate. To estimate repertoire size and how much clonotypes are shared between individuals, the study performed deep sequencing of blood TCR repertoires from a handful of healthy adults. To increase sequencing depth and limit assay-specific biases, TCR repertoire library preparation and sequencing were carried out by different laboratories using diverse techniques. Between about 0.94 and 8.9 billion PBMCs per donor were obtained by leukapheresis. Results and caveats for the whole study, not just this receptor: Compared with non-shared clonotypes, the clonotypes found in all four sorted-subset donors had higher generation probabilities. Only blood was sampled, and tissue TCR repertoires likely differ from those in blood. Because the study included a small number of donors, the genetic and exposure-history diversity represented was limited. Naive subsets generally had larger estimated clonotype richness than memory subsets. Across a few donors, about 5.2% of naive CD4, roughly 3.3% of naive CD8, approximately 2.5% of memory CD4, and about 0.4% of memory CD8 clonotypes were shared. Even with the large sequencing depth, rarefaction of the sorted-subset datasets indicated that sequencing was incomplete. Pairwise subsampling led to the expectation that sequencing depth would affect the degree of clonotype sharing among donors.

The donors were healthy, HIV-negative adults who had no recently reported acute infections or vaccinations. Every donor was a Caucasian adult residing in Nashville, Tennessee, USA. CD4+ T cells were enriched by magnetic negative selection, after which naive cells were positively selected on CD45RA and the negative fraction was taken as the memory subset. After blood collection by leukapheresis, PBMCs were isolated using Ficoll-Histopaque density gradient centrifugation and then cryopreserved in the vapor phase of liquid nitrogen. Purity and quantity of every magnetically sorted T cell population were checked by analytical flow cytometry. Genomic DNA was isolated from every sorted fraction and measured by UV absorbance on a Nanodrop 2000c.

The sequence derives from a man aged 18 to 30 in good health. Some clones in this sample may be carry-over from other donors' samples. Recombination linked TRBV5-1 to TRBJ1-5, with no reliable assignment of the D segment. Material: naive CD4+ T cells from PBMCs. The intended sense of this specimen's cell subset or site label: CD45RA+ positively selected. Read as DNA, the sequence is TGCGCCAGCAGCCCGACACTAAATCAGCCCCAGCATTTT. This translates into CASSPTLNQPQHF.